Below are 29 T cell receptor beta chains sequenced from a single sample in a study of CD8 T cells in Susac syndrome. RNA amounts of about 0.5 to 1 ug underwent reverse transcription with random hexamers. Via MiXCR, TCRdb re-called the immunoSEQ multiplex PCR reads, giving one row per CDR3 protein. The table shows about 200,000 distinct CDR3 sequences, with more than 90% occurring only once. The sequenced material came from CD4+ T cells from PBMCs. These receptors originate from a human donor with multiple sclerosis.

The chain combines TRBV7-2 with TRBJ2-7; D is undetermined. CDR1 and CDR2 (germline): SGHTA, FQGNSA. V was clipped by 5 bases and J by 2 bases, with 13 bases between them. The CDR3 totals 14 residues. This CDR3 is CASSGRILTYEQYF. DNA for the CDR3: TGTGCCAGCAGCGGTCGGATCCTGACCTACGAGCAGTACTTC.

V usage is TRBV24-1 and J usage is TRBJ2-1; D assignment may be TRBD1 or TRBD2 (5 bases each). Germline V gives CDR1 KGHDR, CDR2 SFDVKD. V lost 4 bases, J lost 7 bases, and 13 bases lay in between. The CDR3 length is 14 residues. The DNA of the CDR3 is TGTGCCACCAGTGAAAACCGGGACCCTAATGAGCAGTTCTTC. Protein product: CATSENRDPNEQFF.

The V and J genes are TRBV12-3 or TRBV12-4 and TRBJ1-3; 7 positions match TRBD1. The CDR3 is made up of 15 amino acids. The junction had 9 bases not matched to a gene; V was cut back by 5 bases and J by 5 bases. This CDR3 is CASSPTGARRNTIYF. DNA for the CDR3: TGTGCCAGCAGTCCCACAGGGGCAAGGAGAAACACCATATATTTT.

This rearrangement joins TRBV24-1 to TRBJ1-2; D possibly corresponds to TRBD1 (5 bases). Trimming pared 6 bases from V and 0 bases from J, leaving 7 bases between. The CDR3 loop spans 13 amino acids. Germline CDR1 and CDR2: KGHDR and SFDVKD. In DNA, the CDR3 is TGTGCCACCAGTTCAGGGACTAACTATGGCTACACCTTC. Its protein product is CATSSGTNYGYTF.

The V call is TRBV18, the J call TRBJ2-6; no reliable D call. Trimming shortened V by 7 bases and J by 4 bases, and 20 bases separated the two germline ends. CDR1 and CDR2 (germline): KGHSH, LQKENI. The length of the CDR3 is 17 residues. The CDR3 sequence is CASFPQEPSSGANVLTF. In DNA, the CDR3 is TGTGCCAGCTTCCCCCAGGAACCTAGTTCCGGGGCCAACGTCCTGACTTTC.

In nucleotides, the CDR3 is TGCGCCAGCAGCTTCCTCGGACAGAAAGAGACCCAGTACTTC. It specifies CASSFLGQKETQYF. The V and J genes are TRBV5-1 and TRBJ2-5, with D possibly TRBD1 on 6 matching bases. This CDR3 contains 14 residues. V lost 2 bases to trimming and J lost 3 bases, with 11 bases between them. Germline-derived CDR1 and CDR2 are SGHRS and YFSETQ.

This rearrangement joins TRBV3-1 to TRBJ2-7; 10 positions agree with TRBD1. Germline CDR1 is LGHDT and CDR2 is YNNKEL (reference sequence). V lost 4 bases and J lost 6; bases outside the gene matches: 9. The CDR3 spans 15 residues. The DNA of the CDR3 is TGTGCCAGCAGCCCGTCCCGGGACAGGGGTGCCGAGCAGTACTTC. Residues: CASSPSRDRGAEQYF.

The rearrangement links TRBV9 to TRBJ2-5; TRBD1 or TRBD2 may be the D gene (7 bases each). This CDR3 spans 17 amino acids. V was shortened by 0 bases and J by 3 bases, with 18 bases between the two germline ends. The germline V gene encodes CDR1 SGDLS and CDR2 YYNGEE. As DNA, the CDR3 is TGTGCCAGCAGCGTAGCTGAGGGGGCGGGAGTGAAAGAGACCCAGTACTTC. Amino acids: CASSVAEGAGVKETQYF.

In DNA, the CDR3 is TGTGCCAGCAAGACTAGCGGGAGGACCTACGAGCAGTACTTC. This encodes CASKTSGRTYEQYF. The V gene is TRBV27, the J gene TRBJ2-7, with 13 bases identical to TRBD2. There are 14 residues in the CDR3. V was clipped by 7 bases and J by 2 bases; unmatched bases: 2. CDR1 MNHEY and CDR2 SMNVEV come from the germline V gene (reference sequence).

The CDR3 DNA follows: TGTGCCAGCAGCCCGACAGGGGTCTATGGCTACACCTTC. This encodes CASSPTGVYGYTF. The chain links TRBV5-6 to TRBJ1-2; 8 bases are a match to TRBD1. With V trimmed by 4 bases and J by 4 bases, 3 bases remained unmatched. The CDR3 is made up of 13 amino acids. Germline lookup yields CDR1 SGHDT and CDR2 YYEEEE.

The chain has TRBV7-9 and TRBJ2-5, with D possibly TRBD2 on 6 matching bases. Germline lookup yields CDR1 SEHNR and CDR2 FQNEAQ (reference sequence). Trimming shortened V by 6 bases and J by 0 bases, and 11 bases separated the two germline ends. The CDR3 consists of 14 residues. CDR3 loop: CASSPGTHQETQYF. The CDR3 nucleotides read TGTGCCAGCAGTCCCGGGACTCACCAAGAGACCCAGTACTTC.

The genes are TRBV18 and TRBJ2-1; no clear D. Germline values: CDR1 KGHSH, CDR2 LQKENI. V was shortened by 0 bases and J by 7 bases, with 10 bases between the two germline ends. The CDR3 is 14 residues long. The CDR3 here is CASSPPFFGNEQFF. In DNA form, the CDR3 reads TGTGCCAGCTCACCACCTTTTTTCGGGAATGAGCAGTTCTTC.

The chain uses TRBV5-1 and TRBJ2-7; TRBD1 is a possible D gene (6 bases). The CDR3 is 14 residues long. The V and J ends lost 4 bases and 5 bases respectively, with 16 bases between them. Germline V gives CDR1 SGHRS, CDR2 YFSETQ. Here the CDR3 DNA reads TGCGCCAGCAGCACACAGGGTTTCGGGGACGAGCAGTACTTC. This gives the protein CASSTQGFGDEQYF.

This rearrangement joins TRBV24-1 to TRBJ2-6, with 8 bases matching TRBD2. The junction had 8 bases not matched to a gene; V was cut back by 5 bases and J by 0 bases. CDR3 size: 18 residues. The germline gives CDR1 KGHDR, CDR2 SFDVKD. The CDR3 spells CATSGESGRGSGANVLTF. The CDR3 DNA sequence: TGTGCCACCAGTGGTGAGAGCGGGAGAGGCTCTGGGGCCAACGTCCTGACTTTC.

The chain recombines TRBV3-1 with TRBJ2-3; D not certain. CDR3 length equals 11 residues. Germline CDR1 LGHDT, CDR2 YNNKEL (reference sequence). V shed 5 bases and J shed 5 bases, with 5 bases lying between them. The CDR3 is CASSSQDTQYF. In DNA form, the CDR3 reads TGTGCCAGCAGCTCCCAAGATACGCAGTATTTT.

The chain employs TRBV7-9 and TRBJ1-1, with TRBD1 matching over 9 bases. The CDR3 extends over 17 amino acids. The V gene end was trimmed by 1 base and the J gene end by 1 base; junction bases not matched to a gene: 7. Germline CDR1 reads SEHNR; CDR2 reads FQNEAQ (reference sequence). CDR3 nucleotides: TGTGCCAGCAGCTTAGGTTTGGACAGGGGTAAGAACACTGAAGCTTTCTTT. Residues: CASSLGLDRGKNTEAFF.

This chain connects TRBV29-1 to TRBJ1-1; D remains ambiguous. Germline values: CDR1 SQVTM, CDR2 ANQGSEA. The CDR3 totals 14 residues. Between the trimmed V and J ends, which lost 4 bases and 3 bases, there was a span of 15 bases. CDR3 in amino acids: CSVGVGSADTEAFF. The CDR3 nucleotides are TGCAGCGTTGGGGTCGGCTCAGCGGACACTGAAGCTTTCTTT.

The chain combines TRBV10-3 with TRBJ2-3; perhaps TRBD2 as D (6 bases). V was shortened by 5 bases and J by 8 bases, with 14 bases between the two germline ends. CDR3 length: 13 residues. Germline V gives CDR1 ENHRY, CDR2 SYGVKD. This CDR3 is CAISPRLDPTQYF. Written as DNA, the CDR3 is TGTGCCATCAGTCCTAGACTAGACCCTACGCAGTATTTT.

V gene TRBV5-1 combines with J gene TRBJ2-3; D ambiguous. Germline loops: CDR1 SGHRS, CDR2 YFSETQ. Trimming removed 7 bases at V and 5 bases at J, with 11 bases between. The CDR3 consists of 12 residues. CDR3 in amino acids: CASYQWGDTQYF. In nucleotides, the CDR3 is TGCGCCAGCTACCAGTGGGGAGATACGCAGTATTTT.

This clonotype has just one count. The chain is built from TRBV7-8 and TRBJ2-3; 13 positions match TRBD2. The CDR3 consists of 18 residues. Germline loops: CDR1 SGHVS, CDR2 FQNEAQ. J gave up 2 bases and V 2 bases, and 7 bases lay outside the gene matches. CDR3 in amino acids: CASSLRTSGSGATDTQYF. As DNA, the CDR3 is TGTGCCAGCAGCTTAAGGACTAGCGGGAGTGGGGCCACAGATACGCAGTATTTT.

V gene TRBV5-4 combines with J gene TRBJ2-1; D not certain. The V end lost 2 bases, the J end lost 10 bases, and 10 bases lay between the germline ends. This CDR3 has 12 amino acids. Germline V gene sequence: CDR1 SGHNT, CDR2 YYREEE (reference sequence). The CDR3 DNA is TGTGCCAGCAGCTTAGACGTAAAAGAGCAGTTCTTC. Translation gives CASSLDVKEQFF.

This chain joins TRBV29-1 and TRBJ2-4; 10 bases are a match to TRBD1. This CDR3 has 13 residues. V lost 3 bases and J lost 9; bases outside the gene matches: 5. The V gene's germline CDR1 is SQVTM and CDR2 ANQGSEA. The CDR3 bases are TGCAGCGTTGAGGGGACAGGGGCAAGCATTCAGTACTTC. This encodes CSVEGTGASIQYF.

The chain recombines TRBV12-3 or TRBV12-4 with TRBJ1-1; D call uncertain. Trimming took 8 bases from V and 3 from J, leaving 16 bases between them. The CDR3 length is 14 residues. The CDR3 here is CASVDRSGYTEAFF. CDR3 sequence (DNA): TGTGCCAGCGTCGACCGCAGCGGGTACACTGAAGCTTTCTTT.

This chain joins TRBV30 and TRBJ1-2; 8 nucleotides align to TRBD1. Per germline, CDR1 GTSNPN and CDR2 SVGIG (reference sequence). V shed 1 base, J shed 4 bases, and the junction held 5 bases outside the gene matches. The CDR3 spans 14 residues. The CDR3 spells CAWSEGQAFYGYTF. CDR3 DNA: TGTGCCTGGAGTGAGGGACAGGCGTTCTATGGCTACACCTTC.

V gene TRBV29-1 combines with J gene TRBJ2-1; D is perhaps TRBD2 (6 bases). Per germline, CDR1 SQVTM and CDR2 ANQGSEA. This CDR3 contains 13 residues. V lost 2 bases to trimming and J lost 7 bases, with 12 bases between them. For the CDR3, the DNA is TGCAGCGTTGAACTGAGCCGGGGGAATGAGCAGTTCTTC. This translates into CSVELSRGNEQFF.

The chain links TRBV5-1 to TRBJ2-5; 9 nucleotides match TRBD2. J was trimmed by 1 base and V by 2 bases; bases with no gene match: 6. Germline V CDR1 and CDR2: SGHRS, YFSETQ. This CDR3 spans 16 amino acids. CDR3 protein: CASSFLASGTQETQYF. CDR3 DNA sequence: TGCGCCAGCAGCTTCTTAGCTAGCGGGACCCAAGAGACCCAGTACTTC.

V is TRBV30 and J is TRBJ1-1; D is undetermined. Trimming took 4 bases from V and 1 from J, leaving 13 bases between them. CDR3 length equals 14 residues. Germline-derived CDR1 and CDR2 are GTSNPN and SVGIG (reference sequence). The CDR3 nucleotides read TGTGCCTGGATCCCAGGCTCAAGGAACACTGAAGCTTTCTTT. The encoded protein is CAWIPGSRNTEAFF.

The J gene is TRBJ1-2, the V gene TRBV29-1; D is unresolved. This CDR3 is built from 15 residues. The V end lost 1 base, the J end lost 1 base, and 13 bases lay between the germline ends. Germline CDR1 and CDR2: SQVTM and ANQGSEA. This CDR3 reads CSVEGYRSNNYGYTF. The DNA for the CDR3 is TGCAGCGTTGAAGGGTACCGGAGCAATAACTATGGCTACACCTTC.

The rearrangement links TRBV15 to TRBJ2-7; TRBD2 is a possible D gene (6 bases). Trimming removed 1 base at V and 5 bases at J, with 9 bases between. The length of the CDR3 is 13 residues. Germline V lookup: CDR1 LNHNV, CDR2 YYDKDF (reference sequence). The CDR3 reads CATSRAEGNEQYF. CDR3 coding DNA: TGTGCCACCAGCAGAGCGGAGGGAAACGAGCAGTACTTC.